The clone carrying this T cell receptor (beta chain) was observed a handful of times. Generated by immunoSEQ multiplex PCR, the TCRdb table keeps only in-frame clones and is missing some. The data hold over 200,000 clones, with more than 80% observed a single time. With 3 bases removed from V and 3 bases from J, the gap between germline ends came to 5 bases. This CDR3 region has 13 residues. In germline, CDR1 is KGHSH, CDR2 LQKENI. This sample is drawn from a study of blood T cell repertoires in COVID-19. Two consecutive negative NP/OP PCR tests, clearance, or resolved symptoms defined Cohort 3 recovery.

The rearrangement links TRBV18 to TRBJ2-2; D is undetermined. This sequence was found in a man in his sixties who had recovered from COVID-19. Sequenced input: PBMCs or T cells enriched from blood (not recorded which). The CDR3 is CASSPGDTGELFF. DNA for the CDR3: TGTGCCAGCTCACCCGGAGACACCGGGGAGCTGTTTTTT.